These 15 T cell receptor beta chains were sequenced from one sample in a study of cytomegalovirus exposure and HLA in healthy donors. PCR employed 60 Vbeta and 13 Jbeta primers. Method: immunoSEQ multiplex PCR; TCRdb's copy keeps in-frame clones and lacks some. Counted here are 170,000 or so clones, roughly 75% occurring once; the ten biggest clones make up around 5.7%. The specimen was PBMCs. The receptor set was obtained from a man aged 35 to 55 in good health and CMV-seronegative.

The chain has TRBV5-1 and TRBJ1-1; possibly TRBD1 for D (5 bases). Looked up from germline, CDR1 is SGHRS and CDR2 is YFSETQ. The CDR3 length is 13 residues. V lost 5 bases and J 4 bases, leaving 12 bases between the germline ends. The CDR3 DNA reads TGCGCCAGCAGACGGGGGGAGGGCACTGAAGCTTTCTTT. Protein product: CASRRGEGTEAFF.

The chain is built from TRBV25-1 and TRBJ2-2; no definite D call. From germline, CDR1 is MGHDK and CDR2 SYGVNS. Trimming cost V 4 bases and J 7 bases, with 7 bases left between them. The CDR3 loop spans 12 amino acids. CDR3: CASSALGGELFF. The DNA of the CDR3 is TGTGCCAGCAGTGCTCTAGGCGGGGAGCTGTTTTTT.

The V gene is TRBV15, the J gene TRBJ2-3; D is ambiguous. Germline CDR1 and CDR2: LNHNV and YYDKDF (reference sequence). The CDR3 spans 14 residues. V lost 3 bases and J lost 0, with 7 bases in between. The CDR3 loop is CATSSVTSTDTQYF. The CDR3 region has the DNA TGTGCCACCAGCAGTGTGACTAGCACAGATACGCAGTATTTT.

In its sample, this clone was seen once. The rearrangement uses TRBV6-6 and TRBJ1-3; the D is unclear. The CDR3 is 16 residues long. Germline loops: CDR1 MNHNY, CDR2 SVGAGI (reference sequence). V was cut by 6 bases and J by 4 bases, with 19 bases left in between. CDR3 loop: CASRDTTRGAGNTIYF. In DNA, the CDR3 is TGTGCCAGCAGAGACACCACACGGGGTGCGGGAAACACCATATATTTT.

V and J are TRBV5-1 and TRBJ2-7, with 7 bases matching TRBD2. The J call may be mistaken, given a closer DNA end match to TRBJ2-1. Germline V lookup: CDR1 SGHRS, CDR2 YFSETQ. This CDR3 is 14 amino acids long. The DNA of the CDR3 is TGCGCCAGCAGGAGCACTAGCGACGACAATGAGCAGTTCTTC. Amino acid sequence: CASRSTSDDNEQFF.

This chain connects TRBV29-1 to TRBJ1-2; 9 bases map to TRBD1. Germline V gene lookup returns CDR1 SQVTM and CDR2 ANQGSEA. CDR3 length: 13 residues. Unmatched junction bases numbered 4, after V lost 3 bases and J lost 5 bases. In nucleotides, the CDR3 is TGCAGCGTTGAGGGACAGGGCTGGTATGGCTACACCTTC. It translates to CSVEGQGWYGYTF.

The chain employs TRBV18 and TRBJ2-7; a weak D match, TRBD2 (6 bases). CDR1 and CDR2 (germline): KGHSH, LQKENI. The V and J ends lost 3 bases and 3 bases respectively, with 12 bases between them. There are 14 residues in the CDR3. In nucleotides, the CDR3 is TGTGCCAGCTCACCCATCGGGGGTGGCTACGAGCAGTACTTC. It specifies CASSPIGGGYEQYF.

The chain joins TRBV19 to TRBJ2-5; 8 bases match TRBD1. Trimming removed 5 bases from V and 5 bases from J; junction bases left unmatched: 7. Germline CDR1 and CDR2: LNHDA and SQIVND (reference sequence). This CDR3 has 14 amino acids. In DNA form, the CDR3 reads TGTGCCAGTAGTCAGGACAGGGCTTCGGAGACCCAGTACTTC. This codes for CASSQDRASETQYF. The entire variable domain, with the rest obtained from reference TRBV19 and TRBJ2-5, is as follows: DGGITQSPKYLFRKEGQNVTLSCEQNLNHDAMYWYRQDPGQGLRLIYYSQIVNDFQKGDIAEGYSVSREKKESFPLTVTSAQKNPTAFYLCASSQDRASETQYFGPGTRLLVL.

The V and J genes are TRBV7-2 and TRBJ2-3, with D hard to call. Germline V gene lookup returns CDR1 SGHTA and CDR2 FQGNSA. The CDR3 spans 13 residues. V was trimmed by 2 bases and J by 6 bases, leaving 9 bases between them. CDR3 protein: CASSLQPGDTQYF. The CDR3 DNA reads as TGTGCCAGCAGCTTACAGCCCGGGGATACGCAGTATTTT.

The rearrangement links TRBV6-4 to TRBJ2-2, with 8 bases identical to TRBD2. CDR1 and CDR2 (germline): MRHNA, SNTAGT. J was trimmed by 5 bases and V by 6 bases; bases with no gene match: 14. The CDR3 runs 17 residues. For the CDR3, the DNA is TGTGCCAGCAGCCCTAGCGGCCTCGGGAGGGTAACCGGGGAGCTGTTTTTT. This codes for CASSPSGLGRVTGELFF.

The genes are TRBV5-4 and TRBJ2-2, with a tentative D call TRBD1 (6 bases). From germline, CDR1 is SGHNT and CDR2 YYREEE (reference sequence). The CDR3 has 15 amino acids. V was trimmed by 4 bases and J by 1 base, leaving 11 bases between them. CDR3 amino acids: CASSVGTRNTGELFF. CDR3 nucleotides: TGTGCCAGCAGCGTCGGGACACGGAACACCGGGGAGCTGTTTTTT.

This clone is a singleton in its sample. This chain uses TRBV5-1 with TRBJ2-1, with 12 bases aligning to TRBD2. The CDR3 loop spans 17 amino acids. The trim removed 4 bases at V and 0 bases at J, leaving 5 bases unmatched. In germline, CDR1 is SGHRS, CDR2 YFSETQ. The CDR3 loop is CASSRLAGASSYNEQFF. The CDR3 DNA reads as TGCGCCAGCAGCAGACTAGCGGGGGCCTCCTCCTACAATGAGCAGTTCTTC.

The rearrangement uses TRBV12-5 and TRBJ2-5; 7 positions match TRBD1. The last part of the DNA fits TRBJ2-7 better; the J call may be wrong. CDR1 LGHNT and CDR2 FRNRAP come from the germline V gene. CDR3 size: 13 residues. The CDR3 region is CASGFNRGYEQYF. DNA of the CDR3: TGTGCTAGTGGTTTCAACAGGGGCTACGAGCAGTACTTC.

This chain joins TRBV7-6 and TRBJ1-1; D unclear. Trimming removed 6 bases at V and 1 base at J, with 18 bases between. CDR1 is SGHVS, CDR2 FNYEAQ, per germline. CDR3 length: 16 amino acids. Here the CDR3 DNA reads TGTGCCAGCAGATCTGGAGCCGCGCGGGGGAACACTGAAGCTTTCTTT. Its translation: CASRSGAARGNTEAFF.

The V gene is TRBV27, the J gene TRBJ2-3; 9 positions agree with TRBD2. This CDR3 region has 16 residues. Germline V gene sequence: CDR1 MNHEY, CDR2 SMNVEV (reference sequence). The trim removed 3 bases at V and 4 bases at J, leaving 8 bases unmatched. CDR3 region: CASSFGLAGSADTQYF. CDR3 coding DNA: TGTGCCAGCAGTTTCGGTCTAGCGGGATCGGCAGATACGCAGTATTTT.